This T cell receptor beta chain derives from a study of spatial heterogeneity in lung cancer. Study details: The study observed each unique TCR and UMI combination more than ten times on average in raw reads. General observations from the study: Resection blood, more than follow-up blood, showed ubiquitous expanded tumor TCRs.

One entry per CDR3 protein, called by TCRdb with MiXCR from the 5' RACE reads. The repertoire holds about 48,000 distinct CDR3 sequences, with around 5.2% as singletons. This clonotype is judged medium-sized (0.01 to 0.1%). Its antigen is unidentified. The CDR3 is 13 residues long. J lost 3 bases, V lost 6 bases, and 2 bases had no gene match. Germline V gene data show CDR1 as LNHDA and CDR2 as SQIVND (reference sequence). Documented time point: sample taken at primary tumor resection. No cell sorting; template was whole RNA from tumor, lung tissue or PBMC. V gene TRBV19 combines with J gene TRBJ1-2, with TRBD1 identical over 9 bases. This TCR was recovered from a male donor with early-stage non-small cell lung cancer. The sample in question was PBMCs, obtained at surgery. The CDR3 loop reads CASSGTGYYGYTF. CDR3 DNA sequence: TGTGCCAGTAGCGGGACAGGGTACTATGGCTACACCTTC.